This TCR beta chain came from a study of T-cell memory formation after mild COVID-19. Study context: Clustering of TCRs was largely donor specific. The study, taken as a whole, reports: A subset of responding clones appeared in pre-infection memory, suggesting cross-reactive memory joined.

From 5'RACE with constant-segment primers came TCR alpha and TCR beta cDNA libraries that carried sample barcodes and UMIs. TCRdb recomputed calls from the 5' RACE reads with MiXCR, one row per CDR3 protein. The sample consists of around 100,000 distinct CDR3 sequences, approximately 21% of them appearing once. CDR1 MRHNA and CDR2 SNTAGT come from the germline V gene. This CDR3 is 17 amino acids long. Trimming shortened V by 1 base and J by 2 bases, and 14 bases separated the two germline ends. This clonotype was counted only a few times. Its matching antigen is unknown. The receptor was derived from a young man who had mild COVID-19 (a few samples of this study predate the infection). Cell type and time point are not known. This sequence joins TRBV6-4 and TRBJ2-2; a weak D match, TRBD2 (6 bases). The sample consisted of PBMCs or a T cell subset sorted from them (not recorded which). The CDR3 reads CASSDFGGGSNTGELFF. As DNA, the CDR3 is TGTGCCAGCAGTGACTTTGGGGGAGGATCTAACACCGGGGAGCTGTTTTTT.